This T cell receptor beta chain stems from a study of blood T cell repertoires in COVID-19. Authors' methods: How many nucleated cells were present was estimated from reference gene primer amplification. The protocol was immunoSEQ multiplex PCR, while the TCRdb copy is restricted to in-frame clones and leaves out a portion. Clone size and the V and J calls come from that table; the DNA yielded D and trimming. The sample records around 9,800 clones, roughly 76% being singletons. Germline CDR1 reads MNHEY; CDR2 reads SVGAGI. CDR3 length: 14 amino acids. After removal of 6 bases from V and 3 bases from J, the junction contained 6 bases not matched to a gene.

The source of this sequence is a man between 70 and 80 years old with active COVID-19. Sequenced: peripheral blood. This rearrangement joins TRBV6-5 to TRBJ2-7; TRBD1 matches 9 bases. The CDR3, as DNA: TGTGCCAGCAGGTCCGGGACAGGGAACTACGAGCAGTACTTC. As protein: CASRSGTGNYEQYF.